Listed below are T cell receptor beta chains from one sample, sequenced in a study of T-cell memory formation after mild COVID-19. Using its own MiXCR run on the 5' RACE reads, TCRdb lists one record per CDR3 protein. The sample carries about 340,000 distinct CDR3 sequences, under 25% recorded once. Specimen: PBMCs or a T cell subset sorted from them (not recorded which). The receptors come from an adult woman who had mild COVID-19 (a few samples of this study predate the infection). Cell type and time point are not known. CDR3s include the opening cysteine and the closing phenylalanine or tryptophan. Fields, in order: D gene, V gene, clone size, J gene, CDR3 DNA, CDR3 protein. D genes are given only for firm matches. The size entry is marked missing in some rows and otherwise reads once, few, many or a size class.

-	TRBV19	few	TRBJ2-7	TGTGCCAGTAGTCCCCACGGCTGGGAGGACCTCCCGGACGAGCAGTACTTC	CASSPHGWEDLPDEQYF
-	TRBV9	-	TRBJ2-3	TGTGCCAGCAGCGGCAGCGGAGGGGCAGATACGCAGTATTTT	CASSGSGGADTQYF
-	TRBV10-3	-	TRBJ1-2	TGTGCCATCGGGCCGGGACCGGGCTATGGCTACACCTTC	CAIGPGPGYGYTF
-	TRBV12-3/TRBV12-4	few	TRBJ2-1	TGTGCCAGCAGTTCTTCCGGGGTTAGCTCCTACAATGAGCAGTTCTTC	CASSSSGVSSYNEQFF
-	TRBV5-1	-	TRBJ2-7	TGCGCCAGCAGCCCCCAACTAGCTACCGGCGAGCAGTACTTC	CASSPQLATGEQYF
TRBD2	TRBV18	few	TRBJ2-1	TGTGCCAGCTCAACAACTAGCGGGAGGGGGAATGAGCAGTTCTTC	CASSTTSGRGNEQFF
-	TRBV4-2	-	TRBJ1-1	TGTGCCAGCAGCCAAGTTTCAGGGAACACTGAAGCTTTCTTT	CASSQVSGNTEAFF
TRBD1	TRBV24-1	-	TRBJ2-7	TGTGCCACCAGTGACCCCCGGGACAGCCCCTACGAGCAGTACTTC	CATSDPRDSPYEQYF
TRBD1	TRBV3-1	few	TRBJ1-6	TGTGCCAGCAGCCACCTACTCGGACAGGGGAGTCGATCACCCCTCCACTTT	CASSHLLGQGSRSPLHF
-	TRBV5-1	few	TRBJ1-6	TGCGCCAGCAGCGCCGGACGGAGTTCACCCCTCCACTTT	CASSAGRSSPLHF
TRBD2	TRBV12-3/TRBV12-4	-	TRBJ2-3	TGTGCCAGCAGTTTATGGCTAGCGGGAGTTTCAGATACGCAGTATTTT	CASSLWLAGVSDTQYF
-	TRBV7-9	few	TRBJ2-7	TGTGCCAGCAGCCCCCGGTCGGGTCGCGAGCAGTACTTC	CASSPRSGREQYF
TRBD2	TRBV12-3/TRBV12-4	few	TRBJ2-3	TGTGCCAGCAGTTTAATAGCGGGAGGGCCAGTAGATACGCAGTATTTT	CASSLIAGGPVDTQYF
-	TRBV6-1	-	TRBJ1-1	TGTGCCAGCGAACGCACGGCGTTGAGGACTGAAGCTTTCTTT	CASERTALRTEAFF
-	TRBV6-6	few	TRBJ1-1	TGTGCCAGCAGTTCCGGGGGCACTGAAGCTTTCTTT	CASSSGGTEAFF
-	TRBV19	-	TRBJ1-1	TGTGCCAGTAGTATAGTTAACACCCCGGGGGCCGAAGCTTTCTTT	CASSIVNTPGAEAFF
TRBD1	TRBV25-1	-	TRBJ1-5	TGTGCCAGCAGTGAAATGGACAGGCCCAACAATCAGCCCCAGCATTTT	CASSEMDRPNNQPQHF
-	TRBV3-1	-	TRBJ2-7	TGTGCCAGCAGCCACGGGGGTTCACAATTAGAGCAGTACTTC	CASSHGGSQLEQYF
TRBD2	TRBV12-3/TRBV12-4	-	TRBJ2-3	TGTGCCAGCACCCCTTCGCGGTCTAGCGGGGTTGTTGCTACGCAGTATTTT	CASTPSRSSGVVATQYF
-	TRBV10-3	-	TRBJ1-5	TGTGCCATCAGTGAGGCGGGGCACTATAGCAATCAGCCCCAGCATTTT	CAISEAGHYSNQPQHF
TRBD1	TRBV20-1	-	TRBJ1-2	TGCAGTGGCGGGACAGGGGTCCTTAGGGGCTACACCTTC	CSGGTGVLRGYTF
-	TRBV4-2	-	TRBJ1-1	TGTGCCAGCAGCCAAATGAGGGGCACTGAAGCTTTCTTT	CASSQMRGTEAFF
-	TRBV6-1	few	TRBJ1-1	TGTGCCAGCAGTCCCCGGACCGATGGGAACACTGAAGCTTTCTTT	CASSPRTDGNTEAFF